This is a list of T cell receptor beta chains from one sample in a study of OX40 agonist ivuxolimab in advanced cancers. Repertoires were generated with immunoSEQ multiplex PCR, while TCRdb's copy carries only in-frame clones and drops some. The repertoire includes roughly 81,000 clones, about 94% of them detected once, and about 10% sits in the top ten. The sample consisted of CD4+ or CD8+ T cells sorted from blood, taken in a trial of the OX40 agonist ivuxolimab. These receptors were obtained from an adult with an advanced solid tumor such as melanoma, head and neck, liver or kidney cancer. CDR3s include the opening cysteine and the closing phenylalanine or tryptophan. D genes are given only for firm matches. Only some rows state a clone size, as once, few, many or a class for expanded clones.

j_gene	d_gene	v_gene	abundance	CDR3aa	CDR3nt
TRBJ1-1	TRBD1	TRBV25-1	few	CASSESPHRGVTEAFF	TGTGCCAGCAGTGAATCCCCCCACAGGGGGGTCACTGAAGCTTTCTTT
TRBJ2-3	TRBD2	TRBV5-4	NA	CASSSGAFTDTQYF	TGTGCCAGCAGCAGCGGGGCGTTCACAGATACGCAGTATTTT
TRBJ2-1	NA	TRBV9	NA	CASSVGADQTYNEQFF	TGTGCCAGCAGCGTAGGTGCCGATCAGACCTACAATGAGCAGTTCTTC
TRBJ2-1	TRBD2	TRBV5-1	NA	CASSWMTGGYNEQFF	TGCGCCAGCAGCTGGATGACGGGAGGGTACAATGAGCAGTTCTTC
TRBJ2-1	TRBD2	TRBV4-2	NA	CASSRGGVSTNNEQFF	TGTGCCAGCAGCCGGGGAGGGGTATCGACAAACAATGAGCAGTTCTTC
TRBJ1-1	NA	TRBV6-1	NA	CASSDRTVSAGTEAFF	TGTGCCAGCAGTGACCGGACAGTTAGCGCGGGGACTGAAGCTTTCTTT
TRBJ2-1	TRBD2	TRBV5-1	few	CASSLYGGPGLAGEGGYNEQFF	TGCGCCAGCAGCTTGTATGGTGGTCCGGGACTAGCGGGAGAAGGGGGCTACAATGAGCAGTTCTTC
TRBJ2-3	NA	TRBV4-1	NA	CASSQTTSAYEDTQYF	TGCGCCAGCAGCCAGACTACTAGTGCGTACGAAGATACGCAGTATTTT
TRBJ2-3	TRBD1	TRBV7-2	NA	CASSLDRGTDTQYF	TGTGCCAGCAGCCTTGACAGGGGCACAGATACGCAGTATTTT
TRBJ2-2	NA	TRBV7-2	NA	CASSPPRDTNTGELFF	TGTGCCAGCAGCCCCCCCCGGGACACGAACACCGGGGAGCTGTTTTTT
TRBJ1-1	NA	TRBV11-1	NA	CASSLFKNTEAFF	TGTGCCAGCAGCTTGTTCAAGAACACTGAAGCTTTCTTT
TRBJ2-3	NA	TRBV15	NA	CASWDGKEVSDTQYF	TGTGCCTCCTGGGACGGAAAGGAGGTATCAGATACGCAGTATTTT
TRBJ1-6	NA	TRBV21-1	NA	CASSKTPMGGSPLHF	TGTGCCAGCAGCAAGACCCCGATGGGGGGTTCACCCCTCCACTTT
TRBJ2-1	NA	TRBV9	NA	CASSVGGLRGYEQFF	TGTGCCAGCAGCGTAGGTGGCCTAAGGGGCTATGAGCAGTTCTTC
TRBJ1-1	TRBD1	TRBV28	NA	CASSFHRTGVTEAFF	TGTGCCAGCAGTTTTCACCGGACAGGGGTGACTGAAGCTTTCTTT
TRBJ2-2	TRBD1	TRBV4-2	NA	CASSQEKGARFLAGELFF	TGTGCCAGCAGCCAAGAGAAGGGGGCGCGGTTCTTGGCCGGGGAGCTGTTTTTT
TRBJ1-1	NA	TRBV4-2	NA	CASSHPLSLSEAFF	TGTGCCAGCAGCCACCCACTGAGTCTGTCTGAAGCTTTCTTT
TRBJ2-3	TRBD2	TRBV9	NA	CASSVASTSGTDTQYF	TGTGCCAGCAGCGTAGCCAGCACTAGCGGGACAGATACGCAGTATTTT
TRBJ1-1	NA	TRBV27	NA	CASSLSQGMYTEAFF	TGTGCCAGCAGTTTATCGCAGGGGATGTACACTGAAGCTTTCTTT
TRBJ2-3	TRBD2	TRBV7-2	NA	CASSSPAGLSTDTQYF	TGTGCCAGCAGCTCGCCAGCGGGACTTAGCACAGATACGCAGTATTTT
TRBJ1-2	TRBD1	TRBV13	NA	CASSLRGGRDPYGYTF	TGTGCCAGCAGCTTACGAGGGGGCAGGGACCCCTATGGCTACACCTTC